This is a list of T cell receptor beta chains from one sample in a study of Ad26.COV2.S vaccination and SARS-CoV-2 variants. Using immunoSEQ multiplex PCR, the repertoire was profiled, and TCRdb retains in-frame clones only, with some absent. The sample carries some 640,000 clones, approximately 88% recorded once. The specimen was peripheral blood, collected in a trial of Ad26.COV2.S vaccine versus placebo. These receptors originate from a person aged 18-60 years who received the Ad26.COV2.S COVID-19 vaccine or a placebo. Each CDR3 is given with its conserved first and last residue. A D gene is named only where the DNA matches it firmly. Clone size is shown for a subset of rows, as once, few, many or a class of expanded clone.

D	V	size	J	CDR3	DNA
TRBD1	TRBV5-1	.	TRBJ2-1	CASSIGQGAGDEQFF	TGCGCCAGCAGCATAGGACAGGGGGCGGGCGATGAGCAGTTCTTC
.	TRBV30	.	TRBJ1-2	CAWTRGGGYTF	TGTGCCTGGACCAGGGGAGGTGGCTACACCTTC
TRBD1	TRBV10-3	.	TRBJ1-5	CAISESLAGGGYSNQPQHF	TGTGCCATCAGTGAGTCCTTGGCAGGGGGGGGATATAGCAATCAGCCCCAGCATTTT
.	TRBV2	.	TRBJ2-4	CASSDQLRAKNIQYF	TGTGCCAGCAGTGACCAACTGAGAGCCAAAAACATTCAGTACTTC
.	TRBV5-4	.	TRBJ1-1	CASSYRDALEAFF	TGTGCCAGCAGCTACCGGGACGCTCTTGAAGCTTTCTTT
TRBD2	TRBV19	.	TRBJ2-3	CASSIAGGPDTQYF	TGTGCCAGTAGTATAGCGGGAGGGCCCGATACGCAGTATTTT
TRBD1	TRBV6-5	.	TRBJ1-6	CASSYDRAYNSPLHF	TGTGCCAGCAGTTACGACAGGGCCTATAATTCACCCCTCCACTTT
TRBD1	TRBV9	.	TRBJ2-7	CASSAGQSFHEQYF	TGTGCCAGCAGCGCGGGACAGTCCTTCCACGAGCAGTACTTC
.	TRBV29-1	.	TRBJ1-5	CSVGRTEPHQPQHF	TGCAGCGTCGGGAGGACGGAGCCCCACCAGCCCCAGCATTTT
TRBD1	TRBV18	.	TRBJ1-2	CASSWDRANYGYTF	TGTGCCAGCTCCTGGGACAGAGCTAACTATGGCTACACCTTC
.	TRBV3-1/TRBV3-2	.	TRBJ2-1	CASSQDSDSNNEQFF	TGTGCCAGCAGCCAAGATTCGGACAGTAATAATGAGCAGTTCTTC
.	TRBV5-1	.	TRBJ2-2	CASSGESPGTGELFF	TGCGCCAGCAGCGGCGAGTCACCGGGGACCGGGGAGCTGTTTTTT
.	TRBV15	.	TRBJ2-6	CATSSSGANVLTF	TGTGCCACCAGCTCCAGTGGGGCCAACGTCCTGACTTTC
.	TRBV4-3	.	TRBJ2-6	CASSQDTGSGANVLTF	TGCGCCAGCAGCCAAGATACGGGTTCTGGGGCCAACGTCCTGACTTTC
.	TRBV18	few	TRBJ1-1	CASSPEQEYMAFF	TGTGCCAGCTCACCGGAGCAGGAATATATGGCTTTCTTT
TRBD1	TRBV3-1/TRBV3-2	.	TRBJ1-2	CASSPGTAYGYTF	TGTGCCAGCAGCCCGGGGACAGCTTATGGCTACACCTTC
TRBD1	TRBV5-1	.	TRBJ2-7	CASSPGTGNGEQYF	TGCGCCAGCTCCCCGGGGACAGGGAACGGCGAGCAGTACTTC
.	TRBV6-5	.	TRBJ2-7	CASRKRGLTYEQYF	TGTGCCAGCAGAAAAAGGGGCCTTACCTACGAGCAGTACTTC
.	TRBV18	once	TRBJ1-2	CASSPPNSRTGMLGYTF	TGTGCCAGCTCACCACCGAATTCAAGGACGGGAATGTTGGGCTACACCTTC
.	TRBV10-1	.	TRBJ1-1	CASINRSWSGEAFF	TGCGCCAGCATCAACAGATCTTGGAGTGGTGAAGCTTTCTTT
.	TRBV19	.	TRBJ2-7	CASSIESRSYEQYF	TGTGCCAGTAGTATAGAGTCCAGATCCTACGAGCAGTACTTC
.	TRBV19	.	TRBJ2-5	CASSIPGIQETQYF	TGTGCCAGTAGTATCCCCGGGATCCAAGAGACCCAGTACTTC
TRBD2	TRBV3-1/TRBV3-2	.	TRBJ2-2	CASSPHLAGVGGELFF	TGTGCCAGCAGCCCCCACCTAGCGGGAGTTGGCGGGGAGCTGTTTTTT
.	TRBV6-6	.	TRBJ1-1	CASRWDTEAAFF	TGTGCCAGCAGATGGGACACCGAAGCAGCTTTCTTT
TRBD2	TRBV10-1	.	TRBJ2-3	CASSDGGGSTDTQYF	TGCGCCAGCAGTGATGGCGGGGGAAGCACAGATACGCAGTATTTT
TRBD2	TRBV10-3	.	TRBJ2-2	CAISPTSGSNTGELFF	TGTGCCATCTCCCCGACTAGCGGGTCGAACACCGGGGAGCTGTTTTTT
.	TRBV29-1	.	TRBJ2-1	CSVEGVGLGYNEQFF	TGCAGCGTTGAAGGCGTCGGACTCGGATACAATGAGCAGTTCTTC
.	TRBV30	.	TRBJ1-2	CAWTQGYGYTF	TGTGCCTGGACTCAGGGATATGGCTACACCTTC
.	TRBV18	.	TRBJ1-5	CASSPGGQNQPQHF	TGTGCCAGCTCACCAGGGGGGCAAAATCAGCCCCAGCATTTT
.	TRBV7-3	.	TRBJ2-1	CASSLSPNNEQFF	TGTGCCAGCAGCTTATCCCCTAACAATGAGCAGTTCTTC
.	TRBV2	.	TRBJ2-7	CASSDGGHLSYEQYF	TGTGCCAGCAGTGATGGGGGACATTTGAGCTACGAGCAGTACTTC
.	TRBV19	.	TRBJ2-2	CASFGRAPGGELFF	TGTGCCAGTTTCGGGCGGGCCCCGGGGGGGGAGCTGTTTTTT
.	TRBV7-8	.	TRBJ2-2	CASSFSTGELFF	TGTGCCAGCAGCTTCAGTACCGGGGAGCTGTTTTTT
TRBD1	TRBV19	.	TRBJ1-1	CASSIPRDRARGTEAFF	TGTGCCAGTAGTATACCCCGGGACAGGGCGCGGGGCACTGAAGCTTTCTTT
TRBD2	TRBV6-1	.	TRBJ2-5	CASSEVLAGRRETQYF	TGTGCCAGCAGTGAAGTACTAGCGGGAAGAAGAGAGACCCAGTACTTC
TRBD2	TRBV10-2	.	TRBJ2-2	CASSYLPSGVNTGELFF	TGCGCCAGCAGTTACCTGCCGAGCGGGGTGAACACCGGGGAGCTGTTTTTT
.	TRBV6-5	.	TRBJ2-3	CAGARGPSTDTQYF	TGTGCCGGGGCCCGGGGGCCCTCCACAGATACGCAGTATTTT
TRBD2	TRBV24-1	.	TRBJ2-7	CATSESGTSGSSLVSIEQYF	TGTGCCACCAGTGAGTCCGGGACTAGCGGGAGCTCCCTAGTATCAATCGAGCAGTACTTC
TRBD1	TRBV5-1	.	TRBJ2-2	CASSVAGGSNTGELFF	TGCGCCAGCAGCGTTGCAGGGGGATCGAACACCGGGGAGCTGTTTTTT
.	TRBV6-6	.	TRBJ2-1	CASSLALNEQFF	TGTGCCAGCAGCCTGGCTCTGAATGAGCAGTTCTTC
.	TRBV27	.	TRBJ2-2	CASKLAGPGELFF	TGTGCCAGCAAATTGGCAGGGCCCGGGGAGCTGTTTTTT
.	TRBV29-1	.	TRBJ1-2	CSAGDPGNYGYTF	TGCAGCGCCGGGGACCCGGGAAATTATGGCTACACCTTC
TRBD1	TRBV13	.	TRBJ2-5	CASSLGTGSAETQYF	TGTGCCAGCAGCTTAGGGACAGGGTCAGCAGAGACCCAGTACTTC
.	TRBV10-1	.	TRBJ1-3	CASSGGNTIYF	TGCGCCAGCAGCGGTGGAAACACCATATATTTT
.	TRBV7-2	.	TRBJ2-5	CASSLAGLRQETQYF	TGTGCCAGCAGCTTAGCAGGGCTGCGGCAAGAGACCCAGTACTTC
TRBD1	TRBV19	.	TRBJ1-2	CASTPGGQGGYYGYTF	TGTGCCAGTACGCCTGGAGGGCAGGGGGGCTACTATGGCTACACCTTC
.	TRBV4-2	.	TRBJ1-4	CASSQDPFEKLFF	TGTGCCAGCAGCCAAGATCCCTTTGAAAAACTGTTTTTT
TRBD2	TRBV15	.	TRBJ2-7	CATRRAGTSGSHEQYF	TGTGCCACCAGAAGAGCGGGTACTAGCGGGAGCCACGAGCAGTACTTC
.	TRBV6-1	.	TRBJ2-7	CASSYRSYEQYF	TGTGCCAGCAGTTATCGCTCCTACGAGCAGTACTTC
TRBD2	TRBV9	.	TRBJ2-1	CASSERLAGGRDEQFF	TGTGCCAGCAGCGAACGACTAGCGGGAGGGAGAGATGAGCAGTTCTTC
TRBD2	TRBV2	.	TRBJ2-1	CASKLADYNEQFF	TGTGCCAGCAAACTAGCGGACTACAATGAGCAGTTCTTC
.	TRBV14	.	TRBJ1-4	CASSQVGVGGEKLFF	TGTGCCAGCAGCCAAGTCGGTGTAGGGGGTGAAAAACTGTTTTTT
.	TRBV7-2	.	TRBJ1-6	CASSLVRGSGSPLHF	TGTGCCAGCAGCTTAGTTCGGGGGTCGGGTTCACCCCTCCACTTT
TRBD2	TRBV19	few	TRBJ2-7	CASSRGRAGDHEQYF	TGTGCCAGTAGCCGTGGTAGAGCGGGAGATCACGAGCAGTACTTC